Given below is one T cell receptor beta chain in context. V shed 4 bases and J 2 bases; nucleotides not matched to a gene: 5. In germline, CDR1 is SGHDN, CDR2 FVKESK. The CDR3 is made up of 15 amino acids. Clones were read by immunoSEQ multiplex PCR, and TCRdb kept only the in-frame ones, dropping some. The table records about 180,000 clones, around 90% of them present only once. The sample is drawn from a study of blood T cell repertoires in COVID-19. About the study: Material from acute and convalescent COVID-19 was sourced from the United States, Italy and Spain. Sample material is recorded as cDNA or gDNA derived from T cells, B-cell-depleted T cells, or PBMCs.

V and J are TRBV14 and TRBJ1-3, with 7 nucleotides matching TRBD1. This receptor was obtained from a man aged 55 to 69 with COVID-19, enrolled during active disease. Sequencing input: peripheral blood. The CDR3 bases are TGTGCCAGCAGCCCCCTCGACAGGGCTGGAAACACCATATATTTT. The encoded protein is CASSPLDRAGNTIYF. Looking up the rest from reference TRBV14 and TRBJ1-3 gives the full variable domain: EAGVTQFPSHSVIEKGQTVTLRCDPISGHDNLYWYRRVMGKEIKFLLHFVKESKQDESGMPNNRFLAERTGGTYSTLKVQPAELEDSGVYFCASSPLDRAGNTIYFGEGSWLTVV.